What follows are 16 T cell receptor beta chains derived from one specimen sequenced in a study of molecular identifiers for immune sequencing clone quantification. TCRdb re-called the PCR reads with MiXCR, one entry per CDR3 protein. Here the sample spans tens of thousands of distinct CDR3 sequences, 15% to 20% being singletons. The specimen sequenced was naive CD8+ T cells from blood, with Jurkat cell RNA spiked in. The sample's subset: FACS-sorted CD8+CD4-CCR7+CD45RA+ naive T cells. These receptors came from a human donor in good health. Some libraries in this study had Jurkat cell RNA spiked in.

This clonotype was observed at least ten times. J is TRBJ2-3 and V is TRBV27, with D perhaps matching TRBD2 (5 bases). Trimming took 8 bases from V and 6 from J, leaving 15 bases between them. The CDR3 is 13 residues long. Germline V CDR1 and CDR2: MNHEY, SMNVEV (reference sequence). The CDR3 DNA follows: TGTGCCAGCGCTACTCTAGCACTGGATACGCAGTATTTT. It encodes CASATLALDTQYF.

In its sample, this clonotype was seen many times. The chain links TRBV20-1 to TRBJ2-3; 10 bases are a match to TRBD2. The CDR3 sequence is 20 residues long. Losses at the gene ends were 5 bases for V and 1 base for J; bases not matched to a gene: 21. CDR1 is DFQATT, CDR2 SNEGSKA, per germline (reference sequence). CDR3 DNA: TGCAGTGCTCCGATCCCGCTAGCGGGAGTTAAAATCCACGGCACAGATACGCAGTATTTT. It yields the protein CSAPIPLAGVKIHGTDTQYF.

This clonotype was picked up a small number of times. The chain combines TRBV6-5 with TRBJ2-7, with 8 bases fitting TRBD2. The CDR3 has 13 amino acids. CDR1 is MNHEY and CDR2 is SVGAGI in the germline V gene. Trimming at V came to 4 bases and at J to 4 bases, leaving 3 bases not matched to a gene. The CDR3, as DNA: TGTGCCAGCAGTTGGGCTAGCGGGTACGAGCAGTACTTC. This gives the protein CASSWASGYEQYF.

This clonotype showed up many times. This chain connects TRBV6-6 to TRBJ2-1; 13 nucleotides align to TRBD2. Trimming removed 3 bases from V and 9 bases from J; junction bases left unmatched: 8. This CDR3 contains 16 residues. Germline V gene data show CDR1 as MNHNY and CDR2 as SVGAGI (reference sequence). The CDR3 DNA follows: TGTGCCAGCAGTTATTCCCGACTAGCGGGGGGTGTTGAGCAGTTCTTC. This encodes CASSYSRLAGGVEQFF.

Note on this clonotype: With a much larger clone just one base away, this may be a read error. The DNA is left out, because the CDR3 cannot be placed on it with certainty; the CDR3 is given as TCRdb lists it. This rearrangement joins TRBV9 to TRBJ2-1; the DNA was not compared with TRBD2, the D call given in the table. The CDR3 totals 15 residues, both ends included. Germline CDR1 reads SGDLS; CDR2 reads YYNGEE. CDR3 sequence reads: CASSVVASGSFEQSF.

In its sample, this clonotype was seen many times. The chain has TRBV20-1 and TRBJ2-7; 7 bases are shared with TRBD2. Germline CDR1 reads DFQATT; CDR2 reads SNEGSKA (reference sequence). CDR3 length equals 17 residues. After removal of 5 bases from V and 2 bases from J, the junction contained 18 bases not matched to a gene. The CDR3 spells CSADLGRLTSATYEQYF. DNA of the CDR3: TGCAGTGCTGATTTAGGCCGGCTAACTAGCGCAACCTACGAGCAGTACTTC.

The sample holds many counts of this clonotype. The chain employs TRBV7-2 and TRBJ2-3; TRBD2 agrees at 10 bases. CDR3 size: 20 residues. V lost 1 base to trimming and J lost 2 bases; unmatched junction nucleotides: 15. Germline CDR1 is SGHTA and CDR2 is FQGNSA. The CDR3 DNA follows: TGTGCCAGCAGCTTAGAGTTCGTTTTAGGACTAGCGGATAACACAGATACGCAGTATTTT. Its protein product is CASSLEFVLGLADNTDTQYF.

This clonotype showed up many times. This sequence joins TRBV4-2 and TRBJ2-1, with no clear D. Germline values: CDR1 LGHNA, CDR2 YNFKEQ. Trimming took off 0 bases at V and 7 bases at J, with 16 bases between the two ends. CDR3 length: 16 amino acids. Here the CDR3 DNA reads TGTGCCAGCAGCCAAGATCTGGGGTCGGCTACAAATGAGCAGTTCTTC. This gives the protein CASSQDLGSATNEQFF.

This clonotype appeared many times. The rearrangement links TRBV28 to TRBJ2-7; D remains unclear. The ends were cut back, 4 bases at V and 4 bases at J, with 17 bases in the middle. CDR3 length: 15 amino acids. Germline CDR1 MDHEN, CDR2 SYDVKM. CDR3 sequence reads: CASSSVGFATYEQYF. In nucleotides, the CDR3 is TGTGCCAGCAGTTCGGTGGGCTTTGCCACTTACGAGCAGTACTTC.

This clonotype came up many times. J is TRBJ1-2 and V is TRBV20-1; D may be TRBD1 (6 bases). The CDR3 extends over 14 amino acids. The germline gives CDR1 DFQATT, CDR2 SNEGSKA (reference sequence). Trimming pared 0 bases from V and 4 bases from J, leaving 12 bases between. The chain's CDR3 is CSARDRGAVYGYTF. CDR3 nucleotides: TGCAGTGCTAGAGATCGGGGGGCAGTCTATGGCTACACCTTC.

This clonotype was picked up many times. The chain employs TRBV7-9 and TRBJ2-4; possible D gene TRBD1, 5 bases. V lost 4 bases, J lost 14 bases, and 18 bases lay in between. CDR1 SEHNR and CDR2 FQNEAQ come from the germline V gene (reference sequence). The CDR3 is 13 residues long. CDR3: CASSSAGSLGEYF. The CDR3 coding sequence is TGTGCCAGCAGCTCAGCCGGAAGTTTAGGGGAGTACTTC.

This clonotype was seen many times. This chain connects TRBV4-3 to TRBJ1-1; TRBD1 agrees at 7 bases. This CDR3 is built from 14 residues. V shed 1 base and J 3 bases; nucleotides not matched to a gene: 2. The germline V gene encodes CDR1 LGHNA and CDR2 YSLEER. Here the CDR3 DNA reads TGCGCCAGCAGCCAAGTTACAGGGGACACTGAAGCTTTCTTT. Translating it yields CASSQVTGDTEAFF.

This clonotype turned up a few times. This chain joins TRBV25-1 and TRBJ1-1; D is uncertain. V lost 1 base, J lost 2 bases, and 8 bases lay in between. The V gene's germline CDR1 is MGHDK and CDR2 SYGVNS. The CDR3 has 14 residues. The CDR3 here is CASSEFGGNTEAFF. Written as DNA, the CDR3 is TGTGCCAGCAGTGAATTTGGAGGAAACACTGAAGCTTTCTTT. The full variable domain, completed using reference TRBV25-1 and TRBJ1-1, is EADIYQTPRYLVIGTGKKITLECSQTMGHDKMYWYQQDPGMELHLIHYSYGVNSTEKGDLSSESTVSRIRTEHFPLTLESARPSHTSQYLCASSEFGGNTEAFFGQGTRLTVV.

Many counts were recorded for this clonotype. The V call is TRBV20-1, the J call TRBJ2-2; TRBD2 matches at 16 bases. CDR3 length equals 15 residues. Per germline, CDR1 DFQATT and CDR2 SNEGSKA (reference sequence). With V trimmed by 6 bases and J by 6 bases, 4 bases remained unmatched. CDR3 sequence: CSASGLAGGPGELFF. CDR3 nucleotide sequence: TGCAGTGCCTCGGGACTAGCGGGAGGGCCCGGGGAGCTGTTTTTT.

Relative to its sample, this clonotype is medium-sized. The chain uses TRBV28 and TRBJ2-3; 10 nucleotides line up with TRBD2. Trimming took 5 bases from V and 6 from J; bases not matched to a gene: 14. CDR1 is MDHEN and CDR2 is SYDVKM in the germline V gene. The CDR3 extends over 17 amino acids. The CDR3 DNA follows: TGTGCCAGCAGTCTAGCGGGAGCGTTTCTTGCCGCGGATACGCAGTATTTT. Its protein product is CASSLAGAFLAADTQYF.

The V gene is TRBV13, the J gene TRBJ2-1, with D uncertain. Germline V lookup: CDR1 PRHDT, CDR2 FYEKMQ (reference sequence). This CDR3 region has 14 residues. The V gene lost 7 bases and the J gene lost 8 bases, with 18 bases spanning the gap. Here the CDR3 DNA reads TGTGCCAGCAAGTATGCGCTTCAATACGATGAGCAGTTCTTC. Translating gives CASKYALQYDEQFF.